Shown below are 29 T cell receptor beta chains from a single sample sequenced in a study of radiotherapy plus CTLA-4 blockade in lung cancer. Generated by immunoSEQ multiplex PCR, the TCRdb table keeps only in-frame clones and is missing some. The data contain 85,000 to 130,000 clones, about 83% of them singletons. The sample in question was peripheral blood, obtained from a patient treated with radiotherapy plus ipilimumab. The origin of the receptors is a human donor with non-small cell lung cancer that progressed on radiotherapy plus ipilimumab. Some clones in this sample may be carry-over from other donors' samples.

This chain's CDR3 is CASSSPYPGEEQYF. Here the CDR3 DNA reads TGTGCCAGCAGTTCTCCCTATCCGGGAGAAGAGCAGTACTTC. The chain is built from TRBV6-6 and TRBJ2-7, with D possibly being TRBD2 (6 bases). The CDR3 sequence is 14 residues long. Germline V CDR1 and CDR2: MNHNY, SVGAGI (reference sequence). The V gene lost 4 bases and the J gene lost 7 bases, with 17 bases spanning the gap.

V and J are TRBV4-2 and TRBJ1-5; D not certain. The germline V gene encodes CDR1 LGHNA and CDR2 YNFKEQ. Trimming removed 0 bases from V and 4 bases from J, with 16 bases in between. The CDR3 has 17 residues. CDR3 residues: CASSQDQRYEGNQPQHF. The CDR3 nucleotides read TGTGCCAGCAGCCAAGATCAGAGGTACGAGGGAAATCAGCCCCAGCATTTT.

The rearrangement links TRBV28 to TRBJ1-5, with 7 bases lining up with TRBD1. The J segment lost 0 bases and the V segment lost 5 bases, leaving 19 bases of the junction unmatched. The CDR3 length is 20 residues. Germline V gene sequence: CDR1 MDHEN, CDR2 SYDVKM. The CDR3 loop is CASSPPLTQRGLYSNQPQHF. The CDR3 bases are TGTGCCAGCAGTCCCCCGTTGACACAAAGGGGGCTCTATAGCAATCAGCCCCAGCATTTT.

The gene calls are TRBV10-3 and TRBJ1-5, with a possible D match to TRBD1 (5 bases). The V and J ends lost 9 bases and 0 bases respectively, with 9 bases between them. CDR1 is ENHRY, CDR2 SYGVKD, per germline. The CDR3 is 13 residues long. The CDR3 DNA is TGTGCCATACAGGAGTATAGCAATCAGCCCCAGCATTTT. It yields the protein CAIQEYSNQPQHF.

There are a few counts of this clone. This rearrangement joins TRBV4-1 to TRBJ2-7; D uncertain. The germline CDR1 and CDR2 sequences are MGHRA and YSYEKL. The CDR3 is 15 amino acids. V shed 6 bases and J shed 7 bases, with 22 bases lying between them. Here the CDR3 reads CASSPTSARLGEQYF. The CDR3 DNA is TGCGCCAGCAGTCCAACTTCGGCGCGGTTGGGGGAGCAGTACTTC.

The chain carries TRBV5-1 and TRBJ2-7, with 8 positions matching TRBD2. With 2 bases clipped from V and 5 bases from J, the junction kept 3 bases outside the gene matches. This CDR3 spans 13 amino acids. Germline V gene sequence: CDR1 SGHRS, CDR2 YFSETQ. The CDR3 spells CASSFGGANEQYF. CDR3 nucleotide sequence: TGCGCCAGCAGCTTCGGGGGGGCTAACGAGCAGTACTTC.

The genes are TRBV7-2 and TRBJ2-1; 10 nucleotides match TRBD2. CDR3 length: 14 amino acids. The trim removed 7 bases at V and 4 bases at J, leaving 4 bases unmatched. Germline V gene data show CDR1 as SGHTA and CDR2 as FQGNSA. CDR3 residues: CASTQGLAYNEQFF. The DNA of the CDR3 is TGTGCCAGCACCCAGGGACTAGCGTACAATGAGCAGTTCTTC.

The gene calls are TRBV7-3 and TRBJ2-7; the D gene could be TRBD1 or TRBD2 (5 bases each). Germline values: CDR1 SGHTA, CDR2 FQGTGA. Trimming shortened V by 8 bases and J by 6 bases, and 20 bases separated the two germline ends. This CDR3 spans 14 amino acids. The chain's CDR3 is CASGDPGWGSEQYF. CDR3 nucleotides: TGTGCCAGCGGCGATCCTGGGTGGGGGAGCGAGCAGTACTTC.

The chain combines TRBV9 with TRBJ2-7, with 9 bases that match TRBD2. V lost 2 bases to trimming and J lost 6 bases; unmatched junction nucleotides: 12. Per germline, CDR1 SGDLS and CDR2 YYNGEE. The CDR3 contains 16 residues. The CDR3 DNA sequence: TGTGCCAGCAGCGTTCGGAGCGGGGGGCCCGTAGGCGAGCAGTACTTC. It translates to CASSVRSGGPVGEQYF.

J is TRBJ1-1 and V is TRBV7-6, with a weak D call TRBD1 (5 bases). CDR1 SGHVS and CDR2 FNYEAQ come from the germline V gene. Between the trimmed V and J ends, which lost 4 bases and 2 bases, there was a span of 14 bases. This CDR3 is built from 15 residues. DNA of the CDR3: TGTGCCAGCAGCTCAAGAGGGGCCAGTAACACTGAAGCTTTCTTT. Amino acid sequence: CASSSRGASNTEAFF.

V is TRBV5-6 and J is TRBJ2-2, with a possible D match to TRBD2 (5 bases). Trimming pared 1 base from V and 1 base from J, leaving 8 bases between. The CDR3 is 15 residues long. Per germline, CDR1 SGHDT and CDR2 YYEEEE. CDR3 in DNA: TGTGCCAGCAGCTTGAGGGCGGGGAACACCGGGGAGCTGTTTTTT. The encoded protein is CASSLRAGNTGELFF.

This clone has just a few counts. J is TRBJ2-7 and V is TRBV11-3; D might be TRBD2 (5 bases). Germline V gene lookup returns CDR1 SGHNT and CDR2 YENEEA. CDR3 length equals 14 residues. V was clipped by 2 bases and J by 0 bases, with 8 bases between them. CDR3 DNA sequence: TGTGCCAGCAGCTTAAGCGGTGGCTCCTACGAGCAGTACTTC. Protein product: CASSLSGGSYEQYF.

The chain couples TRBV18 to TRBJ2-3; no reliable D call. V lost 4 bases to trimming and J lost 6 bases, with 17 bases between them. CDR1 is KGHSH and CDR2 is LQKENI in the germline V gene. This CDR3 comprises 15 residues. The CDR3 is CASSLRVRSSDTQYF. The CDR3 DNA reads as TGTGCCAGCTCACTTAGGGTGAGGAGCTCTGATACGCAGTATTTT.

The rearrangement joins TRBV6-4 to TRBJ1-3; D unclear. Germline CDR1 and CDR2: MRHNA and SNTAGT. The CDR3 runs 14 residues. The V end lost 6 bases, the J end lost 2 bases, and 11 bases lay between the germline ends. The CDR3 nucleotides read TGTGCCAGCAGGCCGACCCTAACTGGAAACACCATATATTTT. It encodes CASRPTLTGNTIYF.

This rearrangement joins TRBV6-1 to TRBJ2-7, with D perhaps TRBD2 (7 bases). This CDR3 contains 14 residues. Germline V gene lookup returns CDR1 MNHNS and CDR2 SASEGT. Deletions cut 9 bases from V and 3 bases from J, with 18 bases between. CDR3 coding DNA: TGTGCCAGTGTGTTCCGGGGGGCCAGCTACGAGCAGTACTTC. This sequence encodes CASVFRGASYEQYF.

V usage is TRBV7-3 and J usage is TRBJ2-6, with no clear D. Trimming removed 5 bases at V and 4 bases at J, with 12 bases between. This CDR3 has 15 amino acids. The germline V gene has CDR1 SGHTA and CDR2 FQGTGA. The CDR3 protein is CASSRDLGGANVLTF. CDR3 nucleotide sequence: TGTGCCAGCAGCCGAGACCTAGGGGGGGCCAACGTCCTGACTTTC.

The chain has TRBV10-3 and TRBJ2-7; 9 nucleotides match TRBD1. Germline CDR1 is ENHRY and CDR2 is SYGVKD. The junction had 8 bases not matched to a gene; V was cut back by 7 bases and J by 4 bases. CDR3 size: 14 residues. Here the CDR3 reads CAINPGQGGYEQYF. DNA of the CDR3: TGTGCCATCAATCCGGGACAGGGTGGGTACGAGCAGTACTTC.

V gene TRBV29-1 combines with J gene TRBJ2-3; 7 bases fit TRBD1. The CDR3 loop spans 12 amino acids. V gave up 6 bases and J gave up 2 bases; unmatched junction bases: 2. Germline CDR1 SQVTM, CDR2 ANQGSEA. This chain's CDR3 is CSVGQSTDTQYF. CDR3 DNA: TGCAGCGTGGGACAGTCCACAGATACGCAGTATTTT.

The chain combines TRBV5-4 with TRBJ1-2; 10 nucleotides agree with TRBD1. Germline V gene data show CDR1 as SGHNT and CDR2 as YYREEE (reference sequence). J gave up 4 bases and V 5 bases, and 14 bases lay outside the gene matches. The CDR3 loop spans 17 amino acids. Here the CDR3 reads CASSYGGTGALFYGYTF. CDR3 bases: TGTGCCAGCAGTTACGGCGGGACAGGGGCCCTCTTCTATGGCTACACCTTC.

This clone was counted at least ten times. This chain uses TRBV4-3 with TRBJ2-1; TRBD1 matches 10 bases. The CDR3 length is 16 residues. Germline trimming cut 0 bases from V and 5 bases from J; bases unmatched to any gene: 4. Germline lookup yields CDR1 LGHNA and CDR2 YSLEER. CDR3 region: CASSQEGTGDNNEQFF. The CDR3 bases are TGCGCCAGCAGCCAAGAAGGGACAGGGGATAACAATGAGCAGTTCTTC.

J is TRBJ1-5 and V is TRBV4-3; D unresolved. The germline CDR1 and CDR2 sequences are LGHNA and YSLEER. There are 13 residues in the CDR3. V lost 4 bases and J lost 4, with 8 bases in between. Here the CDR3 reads CASSRDKNQPQHF. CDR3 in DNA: TGCGCCAGCAGCCGAGACAAAAATCAGCCCCAGCATTTT.

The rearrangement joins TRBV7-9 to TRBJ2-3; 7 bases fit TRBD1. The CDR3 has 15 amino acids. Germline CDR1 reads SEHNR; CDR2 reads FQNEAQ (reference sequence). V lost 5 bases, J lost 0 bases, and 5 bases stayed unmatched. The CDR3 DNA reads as TGTGCCAGCAGCCTGACAGGGATAAGCACAGATACGCAGTATTTT. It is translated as CASSLTGISTDTQYF. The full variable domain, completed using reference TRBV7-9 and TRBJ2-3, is DTGVSQNPRHKITKRGQNVTFRCDPISEHNRLYWYRQTLGQGPEFLTYFQNEAQLEKSRLLSDRFSAERPKGSFSTLEIQRTEQGDSAMYLCASSLTGISTDTQYFGPGTRLTVL.

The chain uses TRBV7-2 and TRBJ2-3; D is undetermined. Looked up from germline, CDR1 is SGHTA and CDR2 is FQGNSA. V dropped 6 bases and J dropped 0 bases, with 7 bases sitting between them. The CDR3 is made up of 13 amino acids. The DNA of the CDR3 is TGTGCCAGCAGTCGATCTAGCACAGATACGCAGTATTTT. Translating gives CASSRSSTDTQYF.

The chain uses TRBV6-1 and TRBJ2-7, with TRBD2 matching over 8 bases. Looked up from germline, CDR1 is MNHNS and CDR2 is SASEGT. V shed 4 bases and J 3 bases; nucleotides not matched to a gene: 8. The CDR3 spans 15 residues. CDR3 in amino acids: CASSATGLEGYEQYF. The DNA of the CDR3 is TGTGCCAGCAGTGCGACGGGACTAGAGGGCTACGAGCAGTACTTC.

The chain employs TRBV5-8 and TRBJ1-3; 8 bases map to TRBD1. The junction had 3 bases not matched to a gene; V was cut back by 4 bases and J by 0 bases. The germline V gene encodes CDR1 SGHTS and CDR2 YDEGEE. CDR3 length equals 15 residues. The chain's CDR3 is CASSRTGGSGNTIYF. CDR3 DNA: TGTGCCAGCAGCAGAACAGGGGGCTCTGGAAACACCATATATTTT. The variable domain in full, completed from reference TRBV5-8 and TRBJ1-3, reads EAGVTQSPTHLIKTRGQQATLRCSPISGHTSVYWYQQALGLGLQFLLWYDEGEERNRGNFPPRFSGRQFPNYSSELNVNALELEDSALYLCASSRTGGSGNTIYFGEGSWLTVV.

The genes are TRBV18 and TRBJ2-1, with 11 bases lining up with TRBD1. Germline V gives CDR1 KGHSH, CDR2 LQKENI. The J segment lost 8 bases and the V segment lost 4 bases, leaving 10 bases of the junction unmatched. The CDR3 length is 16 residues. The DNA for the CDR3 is TGTGCCAGCTCACAAGGTAGGACAGGGGGCGTCGATGAGCAGTTCTTC. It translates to CASSQGRTGGVDEQFF. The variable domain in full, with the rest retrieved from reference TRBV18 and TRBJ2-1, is NAGVMQNPRHLVRRRGQEARLRCSPMKGHSHVYWYRQLPEEGLKFMVYLQKENIIDESGMPKERFSAEFPKEGPSILRIQQVVRGDSAAYFCASSQGRTGGVDEQFFGPGTRLTVL.

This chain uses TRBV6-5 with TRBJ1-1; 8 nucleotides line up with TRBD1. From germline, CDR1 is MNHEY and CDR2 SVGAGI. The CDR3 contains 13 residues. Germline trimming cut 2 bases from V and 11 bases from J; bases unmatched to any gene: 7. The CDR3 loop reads CASSYIWTGHAFF. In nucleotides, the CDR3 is TGTGCCAGCAGTTACATCTGGACAGGGCATGCTTTCTTT.

This CDR3 reads CASSFGSPLTYEQYF. CDR3 bases: TGCGCCAGCAGCTTTGGGTCCCCCCTAACTTACGAGCAGTACTTC. The chain couples TRBV5-1 to TRBJ2-7; D uncertain. V lost 2 bases and J lost 4, with 16 bases in between. Germline CDR1 SGHRS, CDR2 YFSETQ. The CDR3 spans 15 residues.

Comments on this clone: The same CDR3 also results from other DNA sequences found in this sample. This CDR3 is CASSRGGRENSPLHF. CDR3 sequence (DNA): TGTGCCAGCAGCCGTGGGGGGAGGGAAAATTCACCCCTCCACTTT. J is TRBJ1-6 and V is TRBV7-3; D might be TRBD1 (5 bases). CDR1 SGHTA and CDR2 FQGTGA come from the germline V gene. The length of the CDR3 is 15 residues. The V and J ends lost 5 bases and 7 bases respectively, with 15 bases between them.